Here is one T cell receptor (beta chain) with its context. Other nucleotide sequences in the sample specify the same CDR3. CDR3 length equals 14 residues. Trimming removed 0 bases from V and 1 base from J, with 7 bases in between. Germline CDR1 is SGDLS and CDR2 is YYNGEE. Data came from immunoSEQ multiplex PCR; TCRdb stores just in-frame clones and leaves some out. The sample lists about 1.5 million clones, approximately 97% seen once, with about 1% in the top ten. This record comes from a study of shared clonotypes between healthy human individuals. The chain recombines TRBV9 with TRBJ1-1, with D uncertain. The sequencing input was naive CD4+ T cells sorted from blood. Regarding subset: CD45RA+ positively selected. The sequence was obtained from a young man in good health. DNA for the CDR3: TGTGCCAGCAGCGTAGGGACGGGGAACACTGAAGCTTTCTTT. This translates into CASSVGTGNTEAFF.